This TCR beta chain was recovered during a study of T cells after yellow fever vaccination. In this sample, this clonotype turned up many times. The target antigen is unknown. Study outcomes and limitations: Contaminants from the bulk population, in the form of abundant clonotypes, could be found in FACS-sorted repertoires.

Between the trimmed V and J ends, which lost 5 bases and 7 bases, there was a span of 15 bases. From germline, CDR1 is MNHEY and CDR2 SMNVEV (reference sequence). The CDR3 loop spans 15 amino acids. TCRdb itself ran the 5' RACE reads through MiXCR, one entry per CDR3 protein. Among around 27,000 distinct CDR3 sequences listed, approximately 4.7% were seen once. The sequence came from a man younger than 40 who received the YFV17D yellow fever vaccine. Material: CD8+ T cells sorted from PBMCs, obtained 5 days after the yellow fever booster vaccination. This chain links TRBV27 with TRBJ1-6; TRBD1 might be the D (5 bases). Here the CDR3 DNA reads TGTGCCAGCAGTCCCTCCGACAGTAGGAATTCACCCCTCCACTTT. The encoded protein is CASSPSDSRNSPLHF.